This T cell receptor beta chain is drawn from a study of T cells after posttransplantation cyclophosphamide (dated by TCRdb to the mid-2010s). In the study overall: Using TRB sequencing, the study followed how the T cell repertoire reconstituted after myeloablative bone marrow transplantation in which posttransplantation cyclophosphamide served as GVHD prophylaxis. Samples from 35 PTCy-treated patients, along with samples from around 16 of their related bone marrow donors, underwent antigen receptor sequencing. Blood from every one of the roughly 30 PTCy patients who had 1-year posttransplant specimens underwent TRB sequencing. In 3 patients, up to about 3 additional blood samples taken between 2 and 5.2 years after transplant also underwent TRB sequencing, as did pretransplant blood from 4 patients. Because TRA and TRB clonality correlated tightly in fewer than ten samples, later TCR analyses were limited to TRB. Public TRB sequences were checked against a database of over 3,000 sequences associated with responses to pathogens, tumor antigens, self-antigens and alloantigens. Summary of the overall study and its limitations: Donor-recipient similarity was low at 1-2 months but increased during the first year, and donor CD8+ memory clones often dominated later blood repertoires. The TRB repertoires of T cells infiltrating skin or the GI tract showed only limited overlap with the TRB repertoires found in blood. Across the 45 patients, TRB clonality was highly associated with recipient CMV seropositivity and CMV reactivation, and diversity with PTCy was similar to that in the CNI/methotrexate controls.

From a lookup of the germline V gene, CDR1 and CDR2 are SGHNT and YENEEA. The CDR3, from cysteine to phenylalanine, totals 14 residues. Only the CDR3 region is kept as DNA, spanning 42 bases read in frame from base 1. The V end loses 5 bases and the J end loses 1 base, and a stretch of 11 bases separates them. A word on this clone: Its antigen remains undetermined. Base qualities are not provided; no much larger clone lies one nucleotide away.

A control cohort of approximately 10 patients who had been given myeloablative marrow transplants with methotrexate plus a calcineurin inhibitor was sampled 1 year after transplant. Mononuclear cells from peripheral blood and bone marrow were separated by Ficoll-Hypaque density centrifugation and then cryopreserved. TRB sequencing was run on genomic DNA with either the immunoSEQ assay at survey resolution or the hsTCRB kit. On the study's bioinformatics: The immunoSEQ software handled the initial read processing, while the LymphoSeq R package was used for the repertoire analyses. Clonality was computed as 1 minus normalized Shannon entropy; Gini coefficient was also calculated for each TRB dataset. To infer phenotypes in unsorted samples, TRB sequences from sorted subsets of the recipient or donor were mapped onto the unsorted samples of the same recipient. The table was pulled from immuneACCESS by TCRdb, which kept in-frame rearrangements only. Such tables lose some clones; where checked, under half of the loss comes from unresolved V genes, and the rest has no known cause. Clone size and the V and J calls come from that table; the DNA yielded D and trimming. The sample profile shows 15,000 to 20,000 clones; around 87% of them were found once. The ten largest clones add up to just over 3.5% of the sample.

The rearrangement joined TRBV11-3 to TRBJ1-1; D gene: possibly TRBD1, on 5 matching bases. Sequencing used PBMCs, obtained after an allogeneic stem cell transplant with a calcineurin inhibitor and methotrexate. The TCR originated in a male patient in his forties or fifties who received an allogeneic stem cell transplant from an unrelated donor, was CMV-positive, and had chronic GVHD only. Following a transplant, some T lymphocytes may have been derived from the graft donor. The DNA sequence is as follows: TGTGCCAGCAGCCCGCAGACAGCGAACACTGAAGCTTTCTTT. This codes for CASSPQTANTEAFF.